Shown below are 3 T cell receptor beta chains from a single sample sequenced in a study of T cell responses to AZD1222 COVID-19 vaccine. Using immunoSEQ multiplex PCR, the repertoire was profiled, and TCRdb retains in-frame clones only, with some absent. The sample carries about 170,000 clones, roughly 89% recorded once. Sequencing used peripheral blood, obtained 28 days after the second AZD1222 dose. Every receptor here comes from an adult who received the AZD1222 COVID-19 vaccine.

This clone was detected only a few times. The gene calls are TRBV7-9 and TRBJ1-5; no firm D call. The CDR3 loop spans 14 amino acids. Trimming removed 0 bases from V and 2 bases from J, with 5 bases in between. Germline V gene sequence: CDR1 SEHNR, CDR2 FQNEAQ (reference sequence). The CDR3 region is CASSLASRNQPQHF. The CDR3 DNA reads TGTGCCAGCAGCTTAGCGTCCCGCAATCAGCCCCAGCATTTT.

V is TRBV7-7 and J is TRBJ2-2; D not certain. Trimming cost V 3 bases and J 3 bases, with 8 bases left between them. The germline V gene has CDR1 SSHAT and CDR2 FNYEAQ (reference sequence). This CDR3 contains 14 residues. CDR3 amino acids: CASSFGAHTGELFF. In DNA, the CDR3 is TGTGCCAGCAGCTTCGGCGCCCACACCGGGGAGCTGTTTTTT.

The CDR3 coding sequence is TGTGCCAGCAGCCAAGGGGCTAGCGGGGGGCCTACCGACTACGAGCAGTACTTC. Translated, it gives CASSQGASGGPTDYEQYF. The chain has TRBV3-1 (or the pseudogene TRBV3-2) and TRBJ2-7; 11 nucleotides match TRBD2. The CDR3 sequence is 18 residues long. J gave up 3 bases and V 1 base, and 11 bases lay outside the gene matches. Germline V lookup: CDR1 LGHDT, CDR2 YNNKEL (reference sequence).